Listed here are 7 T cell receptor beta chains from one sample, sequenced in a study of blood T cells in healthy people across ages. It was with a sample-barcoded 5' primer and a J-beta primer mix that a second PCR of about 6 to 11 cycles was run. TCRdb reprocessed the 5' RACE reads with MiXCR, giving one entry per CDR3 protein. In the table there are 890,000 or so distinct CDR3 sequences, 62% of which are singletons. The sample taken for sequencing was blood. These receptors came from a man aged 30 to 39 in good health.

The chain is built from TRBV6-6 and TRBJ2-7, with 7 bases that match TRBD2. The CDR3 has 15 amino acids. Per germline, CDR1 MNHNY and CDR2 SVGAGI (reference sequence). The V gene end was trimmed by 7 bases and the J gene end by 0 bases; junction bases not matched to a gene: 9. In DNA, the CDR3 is TGTGCCAGCACCAACAGGCGGGGGAGCTCCTACGAGCAGTACTTC. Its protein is CASTNRRGSSYEQYF.

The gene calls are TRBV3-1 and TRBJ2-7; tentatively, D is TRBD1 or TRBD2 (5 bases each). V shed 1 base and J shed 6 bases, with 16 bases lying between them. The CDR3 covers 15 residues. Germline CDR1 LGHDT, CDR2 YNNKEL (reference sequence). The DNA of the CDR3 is TGTGCCAGCAGCCAAGGGCCCGGGACCGTCCGCGAGCAGTACTTC. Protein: CASSQGPGTVREQYF.

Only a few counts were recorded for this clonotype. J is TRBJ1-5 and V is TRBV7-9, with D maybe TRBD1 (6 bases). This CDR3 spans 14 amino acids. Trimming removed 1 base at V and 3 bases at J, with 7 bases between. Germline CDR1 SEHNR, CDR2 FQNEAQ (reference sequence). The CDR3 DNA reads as TGTGCCAGCAGCTTAGGGGGGGCCAATCAGCCCCAGCATTTT. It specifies CASSLGGANQPQHF.

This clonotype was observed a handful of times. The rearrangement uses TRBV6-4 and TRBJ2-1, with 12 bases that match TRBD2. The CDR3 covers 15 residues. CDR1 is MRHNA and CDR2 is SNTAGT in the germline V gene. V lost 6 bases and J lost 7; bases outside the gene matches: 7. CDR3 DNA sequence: TGTGCCAGCAGCAGACTAGCGGGAGTTGGGAATGAGCAGTTCTTC. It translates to CASSRLAGVGNEQFF.

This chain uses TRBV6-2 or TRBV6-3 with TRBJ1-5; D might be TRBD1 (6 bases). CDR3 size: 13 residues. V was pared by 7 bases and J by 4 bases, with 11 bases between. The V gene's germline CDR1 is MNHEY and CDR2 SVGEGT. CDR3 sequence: CASTTTGNQPQHF. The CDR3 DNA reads TGTGCCAGCACCACGACAGGAAATCAGCCCCAGCATTTT.

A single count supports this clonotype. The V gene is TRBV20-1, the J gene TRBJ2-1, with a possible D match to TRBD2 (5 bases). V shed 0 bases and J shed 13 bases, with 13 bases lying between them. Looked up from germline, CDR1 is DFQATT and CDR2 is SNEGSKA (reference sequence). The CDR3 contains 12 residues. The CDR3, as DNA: TGCAGTGCTAGAGATTTTTGGGAGACCCAGTTCTTC. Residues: CSARDFWETQFF.

The CDR3: CASSPRDTLQETQYF. The CDR3 bases are TGCGCCAGCAGCCCGAGGGACACCCTACAAGAGACCCAGTACTTC. The V call is TRBV5-1, the J call TRBJ2-5, with D perhaps matching TRBD1 (6 bases). The V end was cut by 4 bases, the J end by 2 bases, with 15 bases between. The germline V gene has CDR1 SGHRS and CDR2 YFSETQ. The CDR3 runs 15 residues.